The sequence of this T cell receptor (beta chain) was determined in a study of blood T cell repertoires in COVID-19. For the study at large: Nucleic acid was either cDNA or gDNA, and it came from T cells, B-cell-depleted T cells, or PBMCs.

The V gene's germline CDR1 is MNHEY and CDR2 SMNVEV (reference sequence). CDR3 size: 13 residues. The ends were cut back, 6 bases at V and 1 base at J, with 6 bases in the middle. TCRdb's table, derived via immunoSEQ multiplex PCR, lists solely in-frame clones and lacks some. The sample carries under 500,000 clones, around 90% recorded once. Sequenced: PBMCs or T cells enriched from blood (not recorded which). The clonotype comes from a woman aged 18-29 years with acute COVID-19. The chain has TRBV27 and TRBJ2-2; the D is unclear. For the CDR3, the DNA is TGTGCCAGCAGCCCCGTGAACACCGGGGAGCTGTTTTTT. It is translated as CASSPVNTGELFF.